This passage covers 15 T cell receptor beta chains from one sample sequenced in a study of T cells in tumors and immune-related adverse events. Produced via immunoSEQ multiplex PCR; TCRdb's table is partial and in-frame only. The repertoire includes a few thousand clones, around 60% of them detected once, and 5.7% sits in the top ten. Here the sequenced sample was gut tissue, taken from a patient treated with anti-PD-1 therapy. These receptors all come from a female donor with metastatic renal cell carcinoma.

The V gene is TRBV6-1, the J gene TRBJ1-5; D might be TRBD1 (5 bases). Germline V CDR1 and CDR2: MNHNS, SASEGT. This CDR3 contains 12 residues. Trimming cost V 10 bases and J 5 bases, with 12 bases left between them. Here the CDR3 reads CATRQFDQPQHF. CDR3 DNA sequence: TGTGCCACCAGACAGTTCGATCAGCCCCAGCATTTT.

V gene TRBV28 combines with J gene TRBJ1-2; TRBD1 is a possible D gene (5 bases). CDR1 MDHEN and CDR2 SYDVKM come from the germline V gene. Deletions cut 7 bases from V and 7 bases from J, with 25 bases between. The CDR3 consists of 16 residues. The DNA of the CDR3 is TGTGCCAGCATCCCCAGGGTAAGAGCGTTCTTCCGTGGCTACACCTTC. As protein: CASIPRVRAFFRGYTF.

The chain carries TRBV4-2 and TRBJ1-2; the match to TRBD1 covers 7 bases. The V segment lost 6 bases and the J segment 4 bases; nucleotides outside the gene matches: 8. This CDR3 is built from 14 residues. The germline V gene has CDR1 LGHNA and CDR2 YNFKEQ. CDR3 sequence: CASRLDRAGYGYTF. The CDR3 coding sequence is TGTGCCAGCAGACTTGACAGGGCGGGCTATGGCTACACCTTC.

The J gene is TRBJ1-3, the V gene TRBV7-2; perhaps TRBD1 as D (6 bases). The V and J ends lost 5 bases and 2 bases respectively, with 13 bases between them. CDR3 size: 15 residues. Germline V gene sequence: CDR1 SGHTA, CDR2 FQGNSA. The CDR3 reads CASSPQSGAGNTIYF. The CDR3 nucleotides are TGTGCCAGCAGCCCTCAATCAGGGGCTGGAAACACCATATATTTT.

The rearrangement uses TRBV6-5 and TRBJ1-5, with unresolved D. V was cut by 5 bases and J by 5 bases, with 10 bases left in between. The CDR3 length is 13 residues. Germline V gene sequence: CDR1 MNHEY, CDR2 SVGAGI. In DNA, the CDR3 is TGTGCCAGCAGTCTACAAGACTATCAGCCCCAGCATTTT. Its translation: CASSLQDYQPQHF.

The CDR3 loop reads CASSLNSNEQFF. CDR3 in DNA: TGTGCCAGCAGCTTGAACAGTAATGAGCAGTTCTTC. V is TRBV5-6 and J is TRBJ2-1; D is uncertain. Per the germline V gene, CDR1 is SGHDT and CDR2 is YYEEEE. Trimming cost V 1 base and J 7 bases, with 6 bases left between them. The CDR3 totals 12 residues.

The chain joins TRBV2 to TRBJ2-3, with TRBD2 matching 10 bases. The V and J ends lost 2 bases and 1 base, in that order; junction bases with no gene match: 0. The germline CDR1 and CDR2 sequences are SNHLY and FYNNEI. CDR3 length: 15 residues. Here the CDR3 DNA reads TGTGCCAGCAGTGAACTAGCGGGGGGCACAGATACGCAGTATTTT. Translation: CASSELAGGTDTQYF. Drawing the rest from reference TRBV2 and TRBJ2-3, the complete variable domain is EPEVTQTPSHQVTQMGQEVILRCVPISNHLYFYWYRQILGQKVEFLVSFYNNEISEKSEIFDDQFSVERPDGSNFTLKIRSTKLEDSAMYFCASSELAGGTDTQYFGPGTRLTVL.

The CDR3 DNA follows: TGTGCCAGCAGTTTAAAGCTAGCGGGGGTCTCAACCTACGAGCAGTACTTC. Amino acid sequence: CASSLKLAGVSTYEQYF. The gene calls are TRBV27 and TRBJ2-7, with TRBD2 identical over 10 bases. The germline V gene encodes CDR1 MNHEY and CDR2 SMNVEV (reference sequence). The junction had 9 bases not matched to a gene; V was cut back by 2 bases and J by 2 bases. This CDR3 is 17 amino acids long.

The CDR3 here is CASGPTLSSQPQHF. In nucleotides, the CDR3 is TGCGCCAGCGGACCCACCTTAAGCTCTCAGCCCCAGCATTTT. The rearrangement uses TRBV10-2 and TRBJ1-5; D remains ambiguous. Trimming took 8 bases from V and 6 from J, leaving 17 bases between them. Germline V lookup: CDR1 WSHSY, CDR2 SAAADI. CDR3 size: 14 residues.

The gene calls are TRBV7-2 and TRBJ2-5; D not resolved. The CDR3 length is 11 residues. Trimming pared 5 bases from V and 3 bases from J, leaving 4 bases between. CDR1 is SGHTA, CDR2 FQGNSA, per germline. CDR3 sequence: CASSQKETQYF. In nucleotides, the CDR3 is TGTGCCAGCAGCCAAAAAGAGACCCAGTACTTC.

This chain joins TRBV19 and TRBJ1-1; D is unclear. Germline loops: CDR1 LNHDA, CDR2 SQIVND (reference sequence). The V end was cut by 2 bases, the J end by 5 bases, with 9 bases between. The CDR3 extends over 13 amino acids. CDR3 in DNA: TGTGCCAGTAGTATATTACGGGGAACTGAAGCTTTCTTT. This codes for CASSILRGTEAFF.

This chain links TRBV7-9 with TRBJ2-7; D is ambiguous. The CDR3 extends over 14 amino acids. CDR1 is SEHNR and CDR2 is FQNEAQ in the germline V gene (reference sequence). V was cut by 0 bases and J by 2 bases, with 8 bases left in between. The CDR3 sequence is CASSLAKAAYEQYF. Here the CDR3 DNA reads TGTGCCAGCAGCTTAGCGAAGGCAGCCTACGAGCAGTACTTC.

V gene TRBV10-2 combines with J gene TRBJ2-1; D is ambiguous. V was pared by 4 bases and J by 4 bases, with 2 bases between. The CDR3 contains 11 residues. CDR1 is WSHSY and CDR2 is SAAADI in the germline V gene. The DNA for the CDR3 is TGCGCCAGCAGTGCATACAATGAGCAGTTCTTC. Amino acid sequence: CASSAYNEQFF.

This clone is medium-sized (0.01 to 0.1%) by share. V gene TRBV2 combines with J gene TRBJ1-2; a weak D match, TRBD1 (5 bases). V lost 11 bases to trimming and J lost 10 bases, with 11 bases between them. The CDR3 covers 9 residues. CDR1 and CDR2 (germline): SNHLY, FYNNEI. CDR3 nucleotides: TGTGCCGCAGCCGGGGCCTACACCTTC. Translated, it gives CAAAGAYTF.

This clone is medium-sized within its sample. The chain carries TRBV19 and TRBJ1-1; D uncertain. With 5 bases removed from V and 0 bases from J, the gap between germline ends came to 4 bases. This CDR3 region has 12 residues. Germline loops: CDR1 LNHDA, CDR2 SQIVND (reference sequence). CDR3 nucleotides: TGTGCCAGTAGTGCAATGAACACTGAAGCTTTCTTT. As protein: CASSAMNTEAFF.